Listed below are T cell receptor beta chains from one sample, sequenced in a study of shared clonotypes between healthy human individuals. The table came from immunoSEQ multiplex PCR; TCRdb's copy has only in-frame clones and leaves some out. This table holds roughly 1,800,000 clones, roughly 94% found once. Sequenced: naive CD8+ T cells sorted from blood. The receptors come from a young man in good health. Both conserved end residues are part of each CDR3. Fields, in order: clone size, J gene, D gene, V gene, CDR3 length, CDR3 DNA, CDR3 protein. A D gene is named only where the DNA matches it firmly. Clone size, where shown, is once, few, many, or a class for clones that have expanded.

clone size: -; J gene: TRBJ2-7; D gene: -; V gene: TRBV7-8; CDR3 length: 13; CDR3 DNA: TGTGCCAGCAGCTTAGGCATAACCTACGAGCAGTACTTC; CDR3 protein: CASSLGITYEQYF
clone size: -; J gene: TRBJ1-6; D gene: -; V gene: TRBV6-1; CDR3 length: 17; CDR3 DNA: TGTGCCAGCAGTGATGATGGGTCTCCCCTTTATAATTCACCCCTCCACTTT; CDR3 protein: CASSDDGSPLYNSPLHF
clone size: -; J gene: TRBJ1-5; D gene: -; V gene: TRBV9; CDR3 length: 13; CDR3 DNA: TGTGCCAGCAGCGTAGGGCTCGGGTCTCCCCAGCATTTT; CDR3 protein: CASSVGLGSPQHF
clone size: -; J gene: TRBJ2-2; D gene: -; V gene: TRBV7-6; CDR3 length: 14; CDR3 DNA: TGTGCCAGCAGCTTAGCGGGGGTAACCGGGGAGCTGTTTTTT; CDR3 protein: CASSLAGVTGELFF
clone size: once; J gene: TRBJ1-4; D gene: -; V gene: TRBV5-1; CDR3 length: 17; CDR3 DNA: TGCGCCAGCAGCTTGGAGGGGGGCAGGGGAACTAATGAAAAACTGTTTTTT; CDR3 protein: CASSLEGGRGTNEKLFF
clone size: few; J gene: TRBJ1-1; D gene: -; V gene: TRBV9; CDR3 length: 14; CDR3 DNA: TGTGCCAGCAGCGTAAGCCAGGGAGGGACTGAAGCTTTCTTT; CDR3 protein: CASSVSQGGTEAFF
clone size: -; J gene: TRBJ2-1; D gene: TRBD2; V gene: TRBV10-1; CDR3 length: 15; CDR3 DNA: TGCGCCAGCAGTAAGGGCGGGAGGGCCGGCAATGAGCAGTTCTTC; CDR3 protein: CASSKGGRAGNEQFF
clone size: -; J gene: TRBJ1-4; D gene: TRBD1; V gene: TRBV30; CDR3 length: 14; CDR3 DNA: TGTGCCTTCCTAGGACAGGGGGAAAATGAAAAACTGTTTTTT; CDR3 protein: CAFLGQGENEKLFF
clone size: -; J gene: TRBJ2-7; D gene: TRBD1; V gene: TRBV27; CDR3 length: 14; CDR3 DNA: TGTGCCAGCGCAGACAGGGAAGGGCACTACGAGCAGTACTTC; CDR3 protein: CASADREGHYEQYF
clone size: -; J gene: TRBJ2-7; D gene: TRBD1; V gene: TRBV7-6; CDR3 length: 15; CDR3 DNA: TGTGCCAGCAGCGACCGACAGGGGAGTAGCGACGAGCAGTACTTC; CDR3 protein: CASSDRQGSSDEQYF
clone size: -; J gene: TRBJ2-2; D gene: -; V gene: TRBV7-9; CDR3 length: 14; CDR3 DNA: TGTGCCAGCAGCACCCTTGGAGGCTCCGGGGAGCTGTTTTTT; CDR3 protein: CASSTLGGSGELFF
clone size: -; J gene: TRBJ1-1; D gene: -; V gene: TRBV9; CDR3 length: 14; CDR3 DNA: TGTGCCAGCAGCGCTTCAGGGGAGGAGACTGAAGCTTTCTTT; CDR3 protein: CASSASGEETEAFF
clone size: -; J gene: TRBJ1-1; D gene: -; V gene: TRBV21-1; CDR3 length: 14; CDR3 DNA: TGTGCCAGCAGCCTTACAGGGGAAGGGACTGAAGCTTTCTTT; CDR3 protein: CASSLTGEGTEAFF
clone size: -; J gene: TRBJ2-7; D gene: -; V gene: TRBV7-9; CDR3 length: 16; CDR3 DNA: TGTGCCAGCAGCTTAGGAGTAGTGGGGCTCACCTACGAGCAGTACTTC; CDR3 protein: CASSLGVVGLTYEQYF
clone size: -; J gene: TRBJ2-7; D gene: -; V gene: TRBV7-3; CDR3 length: 13; CDR3 DNA: TGTGCCAGCAGCTTATATCAGGGGTACGAGCAGTACTTC; CDR3 protein: CASSLYQGYEQYF
clone size: once; J gene: TRBJ2-1; D gene: -; V gene: TRBV7-2; CDR3 length: 13; CDR3 DNA: TGTGCCAGCAGCGTCCACAGTTACAATGAGCAGTTCTTC; CDR3 protein: CASSVHSYNEQFF
clone size: once; J gene: TRBJ2-3; D gene: TRBD2; V gene: TRBV27; CDR3 length: 18; CDR3 DNA: TGTGCCAGCAGTCTCGGACTAGCGGGAGGGCTGGGCACAGATACGCAGTATTTT; CDR3 protein: CASSLGLAGGLGTDTQYF
clone size: once; J gene: TRBJ2-7; D gene: TRBD2; V gene: TRBV7-8; CDR3 length: 14; CDR3 DNA: TGTGCCAGCAGCCCGGGACTAGTAATGCTCGAGCAGTACTTC; CDR3 protein: CASSPGLVMLEQYF
clone size: -; J gene: TRBJ2-1; D gene: -; V gene: TRBV7-9; CDR3 length: 17; CDR3 DNA: TGTGCCAGCAGCTTAGAGGTTAGCATCGATTCATACAATGAGCAGTTCTTC; CDR3 protein: CASSLEVSIDSYNEQFF
clone size: -; J gene: TRBJ2-7; D gene: TRBD1; V gene: TRBV27; CDR3 length: 16; CDR3 DNA: TGTGCCAGCAGTTTATCCAGGGGACAGGTTGTCTACGAGCAGTACTTC; CDR3 protein: CASSLSRGQVVYEQYF
clone size: -; J gene: TRBJ2-7; D gene: -; V gene: TRBV4-1; CDR3 length: 15; CDR3 DNA: TGCGCCAGCAGCCAAGTAAGCTCCGGGGCATACGAGCAGTACTTC; CDR3 protein: CASSQVSSGAYEQYF
clone size: -; J gene: TRBJ1-5; D gene: -; V gene: TRBV19; CDR3 length: 13; CDR3 DNA: TGTGCCAGTAGTATCCTGACAGATCAGCCCCAGCATTTT; CDR3 protein: CASSILTDQPQHF
clone size: -; J gene: TRBJ2-7; D gene: -; V gene: TRBV7-8; CDR3 length: 12; CDR3 DNA: TGTGCCAGCAGCCCCACAGGATACGAGCAGTACTTC; CDR3 protein: CASSPTGYEQYF
clone size: -; J gene: TRBJ1-4; D gene: -; V gene: TRBV11-2; CDR3 length: 16; CDR3 DNA: TGTGCCAGCAGCTTATTATTCGGCCAGGGGAATGAAAAACTGTTTTTT; CDR3 protein: CASSLLFGQGNEKLFF
clone size: -; J gene: TRBJ2-7; D gene: -; V gene: TRBV5-1; CDR3 length: 14; CDR3 DNA: TGCGCCAGCAGCTTGGGTTTAGGGGAGTACGAGCAGTACTTC; CDR3 protein: CASSLGLGEYEQYF
clone size: -; J gene: TRBJ1-2; D gene: -; V gene: TRBV29-1; CDR3 length: 11; CDR3 DNA: TGCAGCGCCGGACTCAACTATGGCTACACCTTC; CDR3 protein: CSAGLNYGYTF
clone size: -; J gene: TRBJ2-5; D gene: TRBD1; V gene: TRBV19; CDR3 length: 14; CDR3 DNA: TGTGCCAGTAGTTTCCGGACAGGGGAAGAGACCCAGTACTTC; CDR3 protein: CASSFRTGEETQYF
clone size: -; J gene: TRBJ2-7; D gene: -; V gene: TRBV19; CDR3 length: 12; CDR3 DNA: TGTGCCAGTAGTATAACCCCCCACGAGCAGTACTTC; CDR3 protein: CASSITPHEQYF
clone size: -; J gene: TRBJ2-5; D gene: TRBD1; V gene: TRBV27; CDR3 length: 18; CDR3 DNA: TGTGCCAGCAGTTTAGAGGCCCCCGGACAGGGGATAGTTGAGACCCAGTACTTC; CDR3 protein: CASSLEAPGQGIVETQYF
clone size: -; J gene: TRBJ2-1; D gene: -; V gene: TRBV27; CDR3 length: 14; CDR3 DNA: TGTGCCAGCAGGAGGGGGGGCCCCTACAATGAGCAGTTCTTC; CDR3 protein: CASRRGGPYNEQFF
clone size: -; J gene: TRBJ2-7; D gene: -; V gene: TRBV27; CDR3 length: 14; CDR3 DNA: TGTGCCAGCAGTCCGCGGGACCGAGACTACGAGCAGTACTTC; CDR3 protein: CASSPRDRDYEQYF
clone size: -; J gene: TRBJ1-5; D gene: -; V gene: TRBV11-2; CDR3 length: 14; CDR3 DNA: TGTGCCAGCAGCTTCGGGACGGAGAATCAGCCCCAGCATTTT; CDR3 protein: CASSFGTENQPQHF